The rows below give T cell receptor beta chains drawn from one sample of a study of shared clonotypes between healthy human individuals. TCRdb's copy holds only in-frame clones and misses some; the assay was immunoSEQ multiplex PCR. The sample lists around 1.5 million clones, nearly 99% occurring once. Material: naive CD4+ T cells sorted from blood. The receptors were gathered from a man aged 25 to 45 in good health. CDR3s include the opening cysteine and the closing phenylalanine or tryptophan. The order of the fields is J gene, clone size, D gene, V gene, CDR3 protein, CDR3 DNA. A D gene is named only where the DNA matches it firmly. Rows give clone size only sometimes, using once, few, many, or a class for an expanded clone.

>TRBJ2-7|once|TRBD1|TRBV4-1
CASSPSGTGLGYEQYF
TGCGCCAGCAGCCCGTCCGGGACAGGGCTTGGGTACGAGCAGTACTTC
>TRBJ2-2|NA|NA|TRBV7-2
CASSPTVYGGELFF
TGTGCCAGCAGCCCAACAGTATATGGCGGGGAGCTGTTTTTT
>TRBJ2-7|NA|TRBD1|TRBV27
CASSPDRVRPTSYEQYF
TGTGCCAGCAGTCCGGACAGGGTTAGGCCTACCTCCTACGAGCAGTACTTC
>TRBJ1-5|NA|TRBD1|TRBV28
CASSPGQGDQPQHF
TGTGCCAGCAGTCCGGGACAGGGGGATCAGCCCCAGCATTTT
>TRBJ1-2|NA|NA|TRBV6-5
CASRLYAAGTYGYTF
TGTGCCAGCAGACTCTACGCAGCAGGGACCTATGGCTACACCTTC
>TRBJ1-2|NA|TRBD1|TRBV14
CASRATGKYGYTF
TGTGCCAGCAGGGCGACAGGGAAGTATGGCTACACCTTC
>TRBJ2-7|NA|NA|TRBV7-9
CASSTNYEQYF
TGTGCCAGCAGCACAAACTACGAGCAGTACTTC
>TRBJ2-3|NA|NA|TRBV7-9
CASSPGQLAIDTQYF
TGTGCCAGCAGTCCCGGACAGCTCGCTATAGATACGCAGTATTTT
>TRBJ2-3|NA|NA|TRBV19
CASSIYLTGVTQYF
TGTGCCAGTAGTATATACCTGACTGGGGTTACGCAGTATTTT
>TRBJ2-5|NA|TRBD2|TRBV6-5
CASSYLREGLETQYF
TGTGCCAGCAGTTATTTGCGGGAGGGTCTGGAGACCCAGTACTTC
>TRBJ1-1|NA|NA|TRBV25-1
CASSELHLGLGTFF
TGTGCCAGCAGTGAATTACACTTGGGGCTTGGAACTTTCTTT
>TRBJ2-1|once|NA|TRBV7-8
CASSLAGVSYNEQFF
TGTGCCAGCAGCTTAGCGGGAGTGTCCTACAATGAGCAGTTCTTC
>TRBJ1-5|NA|TRBD1|TRBV7-3
CASSAHPGQGPHSNQPQHF
TGTGCCAGCAGCGCTCACCCGGGACAGGGCCCTCATAGCAATCAGCCCCAGCATTTT
>TRBJ2-2|NA|NA|TRBV4-3
CASSQEPGVGELFF
TGCGCCAGCAGCCAAGAGCCGGGGGTCGGGGAGCTGTTTTTT
>TRBJ2-2|NA|TRBD1|TRBV11-3
CASSGTGAGELFF
TGTGCCAGCAGCGGGACAGGGGCCGGGGAGCTGTTTTTT
>TRBJ2-7|NA|TRBD1|TRBV4-2
CASSQERGQGAVNEQYF
TGTGCCAGCAGCCAAGAACGAGGGCAGGGGGCAGTGAACGAGCAGTACTTC
>TRBJ1-3|NA|TRBD1|TRBV28
CASSFRDRENTIYF
TGTGCCAGCAGTTTTAGGGACAGGGAAAACACCATATATTTT
>TRBJ2-5|NA|NA|TRBV7-9
CASSQETQYF
TGTGCCAGCAGCCAGGAGACCCAGTACTTC
>TRBJ2-2|NA|NA|TRBV7-2
CASSLRGRTGELFF
TGTGCCAGCAGCTTAAGGGGTCGGACCGGGGAGCTGTTTTTT
>TRBJ2-5|NA|NA|TRBV6-5
CASRIGPQETQYF
TGTGCCAGCAGAATCGGTCCTCAAGAGACCCAGTACTTC
>TRBJ1-5|NA|TRBD1|TRBV7-2
CASSRTGVLGNQPQHF
TGTGCCAGCAGCCGGACAGGGGTTCTGGGCAATCAGCCCCAGCATTTT
>TRBJ2-3|NA|TRBD2|TRBV19
CASSMGLAATDTQYF
TGTGCCAGTAGTATGGGACTAGCGGCCACAGATACGCAGTATTTT
>TRBJ2-7|NA|TRBD2|TRBV10-3
CAISDRDGRTSGGREQYF
TGTGCCATCAGTGATAGGGACGGCCGTACTAGCGGGGGCCGGGAGCAGTACTTC
>TRBJ2-4|NA|TRBD1|TRBV5-1
CASSLDGQGLAKNIQYF
TGCGCCAGCAGCTTGGATGGACAGGGCTTAGCCAAAAACATTCAGTACTTC
>TRBJ1-2|NA|TRBD1|TRBV5-1
CASSLQGANRGYTF
TGCGCCAGCAGCTTACAGGGGGCCAATCGTGGCTACACCTTC
>TRBJ2-2|NA|TRBD1|TRBV18
CASSATGMGTGELFF
TGTGCCAGCTCAGCGACAGGGATGGGCACCGGGGAGCTGTTTTTT
>TRBJ2-5|NA|NA|TRBV7-8
CASSLAGGGGYRFKETQYF
TGTGCCAGCAGCTTAGCAGGAGGGGGGGGTTACCGTTTCAAAGAGACCCAGTACTTC
>TRBJ2-3|once|NA|TRBV9
CASSLPPSTDTQYF
TGTGCCAGCAGCCTCCCCCCTAGCACAGATACGCAGTATTTT
>TRBJ2-1|NA|NA|TRBV7-7
CASSLEAANNEQFF
TGTGCCAGCAGCTTAGAGGCGGCCAACAATGAGCAGTTCTTC
>TRBJ1-2|NA|NA|TRBV29-1
CSVERGPHYTF
TGCAGCGTTGAACGGGGACCCCACTACACCTTC
>TRBJ2-1|NA|TRBD2|TRBV5-6
CASSFKLAGYNEQFF
TGTGCCAGCAGCTTCAAACTAGCGGGATACAATGAGCAGTTCTTC
>TRBJ1-3|NA|NA|TRBV2
CASSLRQSPSGNTIYF
TGTGCCAGCAGCCTAAGACAGTCTCCCTCTGGAAACACCATATATTTT
>TRBJ2-3|once|NA|TRBV11-2
CASSSDGSYSDTQYF
TGTGCCAGCAGTAGTGACGGGAGTTACTCAGATACGCAGTATTTT
>TRBJ1-5|NA|NA|TRBV27
CASSLGAQVTSQHF
TGTGCCAGCAGTTTAGGAGCCCAGGTCACGTCCCAGCATTTT
>TRBJ2-7|NA|NA|TRBV28
CAHSPSSYEQYF
TGTGCCCACTCACCCTCCTCCTACGAGCAGTACTTC